Below, 8 T cell receptor beta chains from the same sample are listed, as sequenced in a study of brain metastases from non-small cell lung cancer. Method: immunoSEQ multiplex PCR; TCRdb's copy keeps in-frame clones and lacks some. The sample yields about 2,000 clones, roughly nine tenths seen once. Sequencing was carried out using primary lung tumor tissue. The receptors come from a donor at least 40 years old with non-small cell lung cancer.

V gene TRBV12-3 or TRBV12-4 combines with J gene TRBJ1-2; D might be TRBD1 (5 bases). With 5 bases removed from V and 4 bases from J, the gap between germline ends came to 11 bases. The CDR3 loop spans 13 amino acids. The CDR3 protein is CASSTGTAYGYTF. CDR3 sequence (DNA): TGTGCCAGCAGTACCGGGACGGCCTATGGCTACACCTTC.

Remarks on this clone: Sequence at one end of the junction differs from germline and may be a read error. Additional DNA sequences in this sample encode the identical CDR3. The chain employs TRBV6-5 and TRBJ2-2; the D call may be TRBD1 or TRBD2 (5 bases each). The CDR3 extends over 13 amino acids. CDR1 is MNHEY, CDR2 SVGAGI, per germline. CDR3 residues: CASSSRGTGELFF. CDR3 DNA: TGTGCCAGCAGTTCTCGGGGCACCGGGGAACTGTTTTTT.

This clone was recorded once. This chain links TRBV30 with TRBJ1-5; D unclear. This CDR3 is 13 amino acids long. In germline, CDR1 is GTSNPN, CDR2 SVGIG (reference sequence). V lost 3 bases and J 4 bases, leaving 10 bases between the germline ends. This CDR3 reads CAWSWRQNQPQHF. CDR3 nucleotides: TGTGCCTGGAGCTGGAGGCAGAATCAGCCCCAGCATTTT.

This clone was seen once. The gene calls are TRBV6-6 and TRBJ1-2, with D perhaps matching TRBD1 (6 bases). The CDR3 has 13 amino acids. Between the trimmed V and J ends, which lost 7 bases and 6 bases, there was a span of 15 bases. The germline CDR1 and CDR2 sequences are MNHNY and SVGAGI (reference sequence). This chain's CDR3 is CASTMGQGNGYTF. CDR3 DNA: TGTGCCAGCACAATGGGGCAGGGGAATGGCTACACCTTC.

This chain links TRBV29-1 with TRBJ2-7; the D gene is possibly TRBD1 (6 bases). CDR1 SQVTM and CDR2 ANQGSEA come from the germline V gene. The CDR3 sequence is 12 residues long. V was pared by 6 bases and J by 3 bases, with 12 bases between. This CDR3 is CSVSTGNYEQYF. CDR3 sequence (DNA): TGCAGCGTCTCGACAGGCAACTACGAGCAGTACTTC.

The CDR3 region is CASSPATSDLRETQYF. The CDR3 DNA is TGCGCCAGCAGCCCCGCCACTAGCGATCTCCGAGAGACCCAGTACTTC. The chain links TRBV5-1 to TRBJ2-5; 7 nucleotides agree with TRBD2. The CDR3 covers 16 residues. Germline CDR1 SGHRS, CDR2 YFSETQ. V trimming: 4 bases; J trimming: 4 bases; junction bases outside the gene matches: 13. The entire variable domain, with the rest obtained from reference TRBV5-1 and TRBJ2-5, is as follows: KAGVTQTPRYLIKTRGQQVTLSCSPISGHRSVSWYQQTPGQGLQFLFEYFSETQRNKGNFPGRFSGRQFSNSRSEMNVSTLELGDSALYLCASSPATSDLRETQYFGPGTRLLVL.

V and J are TRBV3-1 (or the pseudogene TRBV3-2) and TRBJ1-2; D is undetermined. V shed 1 base and J shed 8 bases, with 17 bases lying between them. This CDR3 region has 15 residues. CDR1 is LGHDT, CDR2 YNNKEL, per germline (reference sequence). The CDR3 spells CASSQVSVREQGYTF. The DNA for the CDR3 is TGTGCCAGCAGCCAAGTTTCGGTGAGGGAGCAGGGCTACACCTTC.

The chain carries TRBV19 and TRBJ2-7; 9 bases agree with TRBD1. Germline lookup yields CDR1 LNHDA and CDR2 SQIVND (reference sequence). The CDR3 has 14 amino acids. The J segment lost 4 bases and the V segment lost 5 bases, leaving 6 bases of the junction unmatched. DNA of the CDR3: TGTGCCAGTAGTGCCGGGACAGGGTTGTACGAGCAGTACTTC. This translates into CASSAGTGLYEQYF.